The count of the clone carrying this T cell receptor beta chain is one. What it binds is not known. The same CDR3 also results from other DNA sequences found in this sample. The entry originates in a study of vaccination effects on CD4 cells after COVID-19. Study-wide results and limits: Clonal contraction was marked in infection- and vaccine-induced clones late after vaccination.

Following culture for about 11 days, CD4+ T cells were isolated. Participants were given two doses of BNT162b2 or mRNA-1273 vaccine. Measured with immunoSEQ multiplex PCR; TCRdb has only the in-frame clones, and not every one. In the table there are about 40,000 clones, more than 65% of which are singletons. CDR3 length: 11 amino acids. Germline CDR1 SGHRS, CDR2 YFSETQ. The V end was cut by 4 bases, the J end by 2 bases, with 3 bases between. This chain connects TRBV5-1 to TRBJ2-5, with D unclear. The sample consisted of CD4+ T cells from PBMCs cultured without peptide, taken after COVID-19 vaccination. This receptor was obtained from a human donor who received a COVID-19 vaccine. This CDR3 is CASSLQETQYF. The CDR3 region has the DNA TGCGCCAGCAGCCTACAAGAGACCCAGTACTTC. Drawing the rest from reference TRBV5-1 and TRBJ2-5, the complete variable domain is KAGVTQTPRYLIKTRGQQVTLSCSPISGHRSVSWYQQTPGQGLQFLFEYFSETQRNKGNFPGRFSGRQFSNSRSEMNVSTLELGDSALYLCASSLQETQYFGPGTRLLVL.